This T cell receptor beta chain came from a study of T cell responses to AZD1222 COVID-19 vaccine. The repertoire was sequenced with immunoSEQ multiplex PCR; TCRdb's copy has only in-frame clones and lacks some. The sample includes about 100,000 clones, approximately 87% of them seen just once. This clone was found once. Germline CDR1 is KGHSH and CDR2 is LQKENI. V lost 4 bases to trimming and J lost 1 base; unmatched junction nucleotides: 5. CDR3 length equals 15 residues. The rearrangement links TRBV18 to TRBJ2-7; 9 bases map to TRBD1. This clonotype was obtained from an adult in good health. Source: peripheral blood, taken on day 0 of AZD1222 vaccination. CDR3 in amino acids: CASSLGQGFSYEQYF. The CDR3 nucleotides are TGTGCCAGCTCACTGGGACAGGGATTTTCCTACGAGCAGTACTTC.